Listed below are T cell receptor beta chains from one sample, sequenced in a study of T cell responses to AZD1222 COVID-19 vaccine. TCRdb's copy holds only in-frame clones and misses some; the assay was immunoSEQ multiplex PCR. The table shows roughly 140,000 clones, with approximately 90% occurring only once. The sample consisted of peripheral blood, taken on day 0 of AZD1222 vaccination. The receptors were sampled from an adult in good health. CDR3s include the opening cysteine and the closing phenylalanine or tryptophan. The D gene is left open where the match is weak. Only some rows state a clone size, as once, few, many or a class for expanded clones.

j_call | clone_size | v_call | d_call | cdr3_length | cdr3_nt | cdr3_aa
TRBJ2-3 | . | TRBV13 | . | 12 | TGTGCCAGCAGAGATCGAGGGGATACGCAGTATTTT | CASRDRGDTQYF
TRBJ1-2 | . | TRBV5-1 | TRBD1 | 16 | TGCGCCAGCAGCTTGGCCGCTGACAGGGGAAACTATGGCTACACCTTC | CASSLAADRGNYGYTF
TRBJ2-1 | . | TRBV5-4 | TRBD1 | 17 | TGTGCCAGCAGCGGCTACTCCGGGACAGGGGGCGCTTGGGAGCAGTTCTTC | CASSGYSGTGGAWEQFF
TRBJ1-2 | . | TRBV30 | . | 11 | TGTGCCTGGAGTGTTGGCTATGGCTACACCTTC | CAWSVGYGYTF
TRBJ2-3 | . | TRBV4-3 | TRBD1 | 17 | TGCGCCAGCAGCCTTTCATCGGACAGGGGGAACACAGATACGCAGTATTTT | CASSLSSDRGNTDTQYF
TRBJ2-5 | . | TRBV7-6 | TRBD2 | 17 | TGTGCCAGCAGCTTAGGGACTAGCGGAACAAGCCAAGAGACCCAGTACTTC | CASSLGTSGTSQETQYF
TRBJ1-2 | . | TRBV6-1 | . | 13 | TGTGCCAGCAGTGAGTGGATGGGCTATGGCTACACCTTC | CASSEWMGYGYTF
TRBJ1-2 | . | TRBV6-5 | . | 13 | TGTGCCAGCAGCTACGAGGACAGTAGGGGCTACACCTTC | CASSYEDSRGYTF
TRBJ2-3 | . | TRBV10-3 | . | 13 | TGTGCCACCCGAGCCGGGCAGGGAGATACGCAGTATTTT | CATRAGQGDTQYF
TRBJ1-5 | . | TRBV4-1 | . | 16 | TGCGCCAGCAGCCAAGACTGGGGCGCGTTCGTTCAGCCCCAGCATTTT | CASSQDWGAFVQPQHF
TRBJ2-7 | . | TRBV4-2 | . | 17 | TGTGCCAGCAGCCACGTAGCTGGGACTCAAAGCTCCTACGAGCAGTACTTC | CASSHVAGTQSSYEQYF
TRBJ1-4 | few | TRBV9 | TRBD1 | 15 | TGTGCCAGCAGCGTCCGGGACAGGGTTAATGAAAAACTGTTTTTT | CASSVRDRVNEKLFF
TRBJ1-2 | . | TRBV15 | . | 13 | TGTGCCACCAGCAGAGGACAGAACTATGGCTACACCTTC | CATSRGQNYGYTF
TRBJ1-6 | . | TRBV29-1 | TRBD1 | 14 | TGCAGCGTTCCGGGGACAGGGCATAATTCACCCCTCCACTTT | CSVPGTGHNSPLHF
TRBJ1-3 | . | TRBV7-9 | . | 15 | TGTGCCAGCAGCTTGGCAGGGAGCTCTGGAAACACCATATATTTT | CASSLAGSSGNTIYF
TRBJ2-3 | . | TRBV24-1 | TRBD2 | 15 | TGTGCCACCAGTGATTCGGGACTAGCCGCAGATACGCAGTATTTT | CATSDSGLAADTQYF
TRBJ2-3 | . | TRBV9 | TRBD2 | 15 | TGTGCCAGCAGCTTTAGCGGGAGCCCCACAGATACGCAGTATTTT | CASSFSGSPTDTQYF
TRBJ2-4 | . | TRBV7-2 | . | 16 | TGTGCCAGCAGCGTGGGCCGAGGCTCAGCCAAAAACATTCAGTACTTC | CASSVGRGSAKNIQYF
TRBJ1-2 | . | TRBV24-1 | . | 14 | TGTGCCACCAGTGACCCAGGGGTTGACTATGGCTACACCTTC | CATSDPGVDYGYTF
TRBJ2-7 | . | TRBV11-3 | . | 16 | TGTGCCAGCAGCACCCTTCGGTCAACGAATGAGGACGAGCAGTACTTC | CASSTLRSTNEDEQYF
TRBJ2-3 | . | TRBV18 | . | 14 | TGTGCCAGCTCTCCCGGACTGGGGCGGGATACGCAGTATTTT | CASSPGLGRDTQYF
TRBJ2-7 | . | TRBV6-5 | TRBD1 | 16 | TGTGCCAGCAGTTACTCAGGACAGGGCCTCTCCTACGAGCAGTACTTC | CASSYSGQGLSYEQYF
TRBJ2-6 | few | TRBV6-5 | . | 15 | TGTGCCAGCAGTTACTCGGCTTCTGGGGCCAACGTCCTGACTTTC | CASSYSASGANVLTF
TRBJ1-2 | . | TRBV27 | . | 15 | TGTGCCAGCAGTGAAGACCTGGACACCATGTATGGCTACACCTTC | CASSEDLDTMYGYTF
TRBJ1-1 | . | TRBV9 | TRBD1 | 15 | TGTGCCAGCAGCGCGAGACAGGGACCGAACACTGAAGCTTTCTTT | CASSARQGPNTEAFF